This T cell receptor beta chain was documented in a study of blood T cell repertoires in COVID-19. In the study overall: Whether acute or convalescent, the COVID-19 samples came from the United States, Italy and Spain. PBMCs, B-cell-depleted T cells, or T cells were the source of the cDNA or gDNA that made up the material.

There are 15 residues in the CDR3. V shed 5 bases and J shed 2 bases, with 15 bases lying between them. Germline V lookup: CDR1 SNHLY, CDR2 FYNNEI. Authors' data handling: It was from reference gene primer amplification that nucleated cell counts were estimated. Assay used: immunoSEQ multiplex PCR; TCRdb lists only in-frame clones, some missing. That table is the source of V, J and clone size, and D and trimming were worked out from the DNA. The table includes more than 150,000 clones, about four fifths detected once. Sequencing was performed on peripheral blood. V is TRBV2 and J is TRBJ1-1; D is perhaps TRBD1 (5 bases). This receptor was identified in a man in his 60s with acute or convalescent COVID-19. DNA of the CDR3: TGTGCCAGCAGTACACCAGGGTTTGGAAACACTGAAGCTTTCTTT. It yields the protein CASSTPGFGNTEAFF.